The 20 T cell receptor beta chains in this list originate from one sample, sequenced in a study of cytomegalovirus exposure and HLA in healthy donors. PCR was performed using 60 Vbeta and 13 Jbeta primers. Here immunoSEQ multiplex PCR was the method, and the copy in TCRdb shows in-frame clones only, minus some. The sample records tens of thousands of clones, approximately 83% being singletons. Sample: PBMCs. These receptor sequences come from a female donor in good health and CMV-seronegative.

This CDR3 reads CASRPGGAGGLNTQYF. The CDR3 nucleotides are TGTGCCAGCAGGCCCGGGGGAGCGGGGGGGTTGAATACGCAGTATTTT. The genes are TRBV6-6 and TRBJ2-3, with 10 bases fitting TRBD2. Germline V gene sequence: CDR1 MNHNY, CDR2 SVGAGI (reference sequence). This CDR3 comprises 16 residues. The V and J ends lost 6 bases and 7 bases, in that order; junction bases with no gene match: 13.

This sequence joins TRBV5-4 and TRBJ2-1; D possibly corresponds to TRBD2 (6 bases). CDR3 size: 16 residues. Germline V CDR1 and CDR2: SGHNT, YYREEE (reference sequence). The V end was cut by 5 bases, the J end by 6 bases, with 21 bases between. Here the CDR3 DNA reads TGTGCCAGCAGTCCGTCCGGGAGTAGGGCGACCAATGAGCAGTTCTTC. It specifies CASSPSGSRATNEQFF.

The V gene is TRBV19, the J gene TRBJ1-1; no clear D gene. This CDR3 is 14 amino acids long. Looked up from germline, CDR1 is LNHDA and CDR2 is SQIVND (reference sequence). V lost 7 bases and J lost 3, with 15 bases in between. Here the CDR3 DNA reads TGTGCCAGTATTCAAAAAAACAGCTACACTGAAGCTTTCTTT. Amino acids: CASIQKNSYTEAFF.

V gene TRBV5-1 combines with J gene TRBJ2-5; D may be TRBD1 (6 bases). Germline CDR1 and CDR2: SGHRS and YFSETQ. The ends were cut back, 2 bases at V and 4 bases at J, with 12 bases in the middle. The CDR3 has 14 residues. CDR3 bases: TGCGCCAGCAGCTTAACAGGGCGATCAGAGACCCAGTACTTC. It specifies CASSLTGRSETQYF.

This clone is a singleton in its sample. The chain uses TRBV11-2 and TRBJ2-7; 10 bases are shared with TRBD2. The CDR3 extends over 18 amino acids. The trim removed 2 bases at V and 5 bases at J, leaving 15 bases unmatched. The germline V gene has CDR1 SGHAT and CDR2 FQNNGV. In DNA, the CDR3 is TGTGCCAGCAGCTTATACAGGGCTAGCGGGGGACCTGACAACGAGCAGTACTTC. This sequence encodes CASSLYRASGGPDNEQYF.

This clone is a singleton in its sample. The rearrangement links TRBV19 to TRBJ1-2; 10 positions match TRBD1. V lost 7 bases to trimming and J lost 4 bases; unmatched junction nucleotides: 9. The CDR3 consists of 15 residues. The germline gives CDR1 LNHDA, CDR2 SQIVND (reference sequence). This CDR3 reads CASIATGGWGYGYTF. In nucleotides, the CDR3 is TGTGCCAGTATCGCGACAGGGGGCTGGGGCTATGGCTACACCTTC.

The chain uses TRBV28 and TRBJ1-1; no definite D call. Germline V gene lookup returns CDR1 MDHEN and CDR2 SYDVKM. The CDR3 has 12 amino acids. V was clipped by 6 bases and J by 8 bases, with 13 bases between them. As DNA, the CDR3 is TGTGCCAGCAGCCTTCCAGGTCTAGAAGCTTTCTTT. This encodes CASSLPGLEAFF.

J is TRBJ2-7 and V is TRBV18, with D maybe TRBD2 (6 bases). Trimming stripped 5 bases from V and 5 bases from J, with 16 bases between. The germline V gene encodes CDR1 KGHSH and CDR2 LQKENI. The CDR3 covers 14 residues. DNA of the CDR3: TGTGCCAGCTCAAACCAGCAGGGCGGGGACGAGCAGTACTTC. Residues: CASSNQQGGDEQYF.

CDR3 DNA: TGTGCCAGCAGCACCGACGGGACTAACTATGGCTACACCTTC. Its translation: CASSTDGTNYGYTF. The chain carries TRBV5-6 and TRBJ1-2; no firm D call. Trimming took off 4 bases at V and 0 bases at J, with 10 bases between the two ends. The CDR3 consists of 14 residues. Germline-derived CDR1 and CDR2 are SGHDT and YYEEEE.

V usage is TRBV11-2 and J usage is TRBJ2-7; 8 nucleotides match TRBD1. The J segment lost 2 bases and the V segment lost 5 bases, leaving 2 bases of the junction unmatched. Germline V gene data show CDR1 as SGHAT and CDR2 as FQNNGV. The CDR3 runs to 13 residues. The CDR3: CASSRTGTYEQYF. In nucleotides, the CDR3 is TGTGCCAGCAGCAGGACAGGGACCTACGAGCAGTACTTC. Supplemented by reference TRBV11-2 and TRBJ2-7, the full variable domain reads EAGVAQSPRYKIIEKRQSVAFWCNPISGHATLYWYQQILGQGPKLLIQFQNNGVVDDSQLPKDRFSAERLKGVDSTLKIQPAKLEDSAVYLCASSRTGTYEQYFGPGTRLTVT.

The V gene is TRBV28, the J gene TRBJ2-3; D is possibly TRBD1 (5 bases). Germline assignment: CDR1 MDHEN and CDR2 SYDVKM. This CDR3 region has 17 residues. The germline V and J ends were trimmed by 7 bases and 4 bases, with 24 bases remaining between them. The CDR3 protein is CASTLRGGPTWADTQYF. The CDR3 DNA sequence: TGTGCCAGCACCCTTAGGGGCGGCCCGACCTGGGCAGATACGCAGTATTTT.

The gene calls are TRBV5-6 and TRBJ2-1, with D possibly being TRBD1 (5 bases). The CDR3 runs 15 residues. V was trimmed by 0 bases and J by 0 bases, leaving 7 bases between them. The germline V gene encodes CDR1 SGHDT and CDR2 YYEEEE. The DNA for the CDR3 is TGTGCCAGCAGCTTGGCTCAGGGCTCCTACAATGAGCAGTTCTTC. It yields the protein CASSLAQGSYNEQFF.

This sequence joins TRBV6-5 and TRBJ1-2; TRBD1 is a possible D gene (6 bases). Germline V gives CDR1 MNHEY, CDR2 SVGAGI. Trimming took 7 bases from V and 3 from J, leaving 18 bases between them. CDR3 size: 15 residues. The CDR3 sequence: CASTKDSAAYYGYTF. The CDR3 DNA is TGTGCCAGCACCAAGGACAGTGCCGCGTACTATGGCTACACCTTC.

This chain connects TRBV9 to TRBJ1-1; perhaps TRBD1 as D (6 bases). From germline, CDR1 is SGDLS and CDR2 YYNGEE. The CDR3 contains 19 residues. Trimming cost V 0 bases and J 1 base, with 22 bases left between them. DNA of the CDR3: TGTGCCAGCAGCGTAGTAGCCGCCACGGGGCAGGGGCGGAACACTGAAGCTTTCTTT. Its protein product is CASSVVAATGQGRNTEAFF.

The CDR3 DNA reads as TGTGCCAGCAGCTTACGTGACAGGGGAAGGTACAATGAGCAGTTCTTC. Its translation is CASSLRDRGRYNEQFF. The V gene is TRBV5-6, the J gene TRBJ2-1; 8 bases map to TRBD1. The CDR3 length is 16 residues. The J segment lost 4 bases and the V segment lost 2 bases, leaving 8 bases of the junction unmatched. Germline V gives CDR1 SGHDT, CDR2 YYEEEE. Variable domain in full (rest from reference TRBV5-6 and TRBJ2-1): DAGVTQSPTHLIKTRGQQVTLRCSPKSGHDTVSWYQQALGQGPQFIFQYYEEEERQRGNFPDRFSGHQFPNYSSELNVNALLLGDSALYLCASSLRDRGRYNEQFFGPGTRLTVL.

The chain employs TRBV5-1 and TRBJ2-7, with a weak D call TRBD2 (5 bases). The CDR3 runs 14 residues. Germline CDR1 reads SGHRS; CDR2 reads YFSETQ. V was cut by 0 bases and J by 5 bases, with 12 bases left in between. The DNA of the CDR3 is TGCGCCAGCAGCTTGGGGCCTAGCAGCCACGAGCAGTACTTC. Its protein is CASSLGPSSHEQYF.

A word on this clone: Relative to the germline gene, one junction end is altered; a read error may explain this. The rearrangement joins TRBV6-1 to TRBJ2-5, with 7 positions matching TRBD1. Looked up from germline, CDR1 is MNHNS and CDR2 is SASEGT. The CDR3 length is 16 residues. The CDR3 is CASSQAHRGYQETQYF. The CDR3 DNA reads TGTGCCAGCAGTCAAGCCCACAGGGGATACCAAGAGACCCAGTACTTC.

This chain links TRBV2 with TRBJ1-2, with D unclear. CDR1 is SNHLY and CDR2 is FYNNEI in the germline V gene. The V end was cut by 2 bases, the J end by 10 bases, with 17 bases between. There are 14 residues in the CDR3. The CDR3 DNA reads as TGTGCCAGCAGTGAAAATTTGCCTCCTAGCAACTACACCTTC. Translated: CASSENLPPSNYTF.

The chain carries TRBV28 and TRBJ1-5; a possible D gene is TRBD1 (5 bases). The CDR3 covers 17 residues. The germline V and J ends were trimmed by 6 bases and 2 bases, with 20 bases remaining between them. Germline V gene sequence: CDR1 MDHEN, CDR2 SYDVKM. CDR3 amino acids: CASSLIAGGGGNQPQHF. The CDR3 bases are TGTGCCAGCAGCCTAATTGCGGGGGGAGGGGGCAATCAGCCCCAGCATTTT. Drawing the rest from reference TRBV28 and TRBJ1-5, the complete variable domain is DVKVTQSSRYLVKRTGEKVFLECVQDMDHENMFWYRQDPGLGLRLIYFSYDVKMKEKGDIPEGYSVSREKKERFSLILESASTNQTSMYLCASSLIAGGGGNQPQHFGDGTRLSIL.

V usage is TRBV10-2 and J usage is TRBJ2-3, with D possibly being TRBD1 (5 bases). V dropped 11 bases and J dropped 0 bases, with 15 bases sitting between them. CDR3 length: 14 amino acids. Germline CDR1 WSHSY, CDR2 SAAADI. The CDR3 nucleotides are TGCGCCGCTTCAGAAGGACAAAGCACAGATACGCAGTATTTT. This translates into CAASEGQSTDTQYF.